The clone carrying this T cell receptor (beta chain) was seen more than once but under ten times. Each CDR3 protein is one row after TCRdb ran MiXCR on the 5' RACE reads. This sample yields hundreds of thousands of distinct CDR3 sequences, of which 15% to 20% are seen a single time; around 20% belongs to the top ten. The data were taken from a study of T-cell memory formation after mild COVID-19. Germline CDR1 is MNHEY and CDR2 is SVGEGT. V shed 6 bases, J shed 5 bases, and the junction held 6 bases outside the gene matches. The CDR3 contains 14 residues. The rearrangement links TRBV6-2 or TRBV6-3 to TRBJ1-2; 10 nucleotides match TRBD1. The sample comprised PBMCs or a T cell subset sorted from them (not recorded which). The receptor was derived from a man in his late teens or twenties who had mild COVID-19 (a few samples of this study predate the infection). Cell type and time point are not known. CDR3 in amino acids: CASRTPGQGYGYTF. The CDR3 DNA reads TGTGCCAGCAGGACTCCGGGACAGGGGTATGGCTACACCTTC.